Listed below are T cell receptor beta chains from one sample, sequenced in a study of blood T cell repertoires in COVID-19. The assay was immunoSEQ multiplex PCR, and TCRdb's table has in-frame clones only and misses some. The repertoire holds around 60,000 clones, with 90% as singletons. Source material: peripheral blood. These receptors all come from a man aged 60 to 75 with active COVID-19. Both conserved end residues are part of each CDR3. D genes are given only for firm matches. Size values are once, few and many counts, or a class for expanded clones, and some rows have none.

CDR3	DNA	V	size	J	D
CASSLWDRGLYF	TGTGCCAGCAGTTTATGGGACAGGGGGTTGTACTTC	TRBV28	once	TRBJ2-4	TRBD1
CAISGKPGTGKGYGYTF	TGTGCCATCAGTGGGAAACCCGGGACAGGGAAGGGTTATGGCTACACCTTC	TRBV10-3	NA	TRBJ1-2	TRBD1
CASSVQGATLEGYTF	TGTGCCAGCAGCGTACAGGGGGCGACGTTAGAAGGCTACACCTTC	TRBV7-2	NA	TRBJ1-2	TRBD1
CASSLKTGHAKDEQYF	TGTGCCAGCAGCTTGAAGACAGGGCATGCGAAGGACGAGCAGTACTTC	TRBV5-4	NA	TRBJ2-7	TRBD1
CASSPLKRDTGELFF	TGTGCCAGCTCACCACTTAAGCGGGACACCGGGGAGCTGTTTTTT	TRBV18	NA	TRBJ2-2	NA
CASSLERDEQFF	TGTGCCAGCAGCTTAGAGAGGGATGAGCAGTTCTTC	TRBV11-3	once	TRBJ2-1	NA
CAMSRLAGCNEQFF	TGCGCCATGAGCCGACTAGCGGGGTGCAATGAGCAGTTCTTC	TRBV10-1	NA	TRBJ2-1	TRBD2
CASSPDRVRSGELFF	TGTGCCAGCAGCCCCGACAGGGTTCGGTCCGGGGAGCTGTTTTTT	TRBV6-5	NA	TRBJ2-2	TRBD1
CASSFVGSSYNSPLHF	TGTGCCAGCAGCTTCGTGGGGAGCTCCTATAATTCACCCCTCCACTTT	TRBV5-6	NA	TRBJ1-6	NA
CASSQPTGASSNEQFF	TGTGCCAGCAGCCAACCGACAGGGGCTAGTTCCAATGAGCAGTTCTTC	TRBV3-1/TRBV3-2	NA	TRBJ2-1	TRBD1
CASSLELGQGYEQYF	TGCGCCAGCAGCTTGGAATTGGGACAGGGCTACGAGCAGTACTTC	TRBV5-1	NA	TRBJ2-7	TRBD1
CASSEGRGLSGNTIYF	TGTGCCAGCAGTGAAGGGAGGGGACTCTCTGGAAACACCATATATTTT	TRBV2	NA	TRBJ1-3	NA
CASSWEGAGVWETQYF	TGTGCCAGCAGCTGGGAGGGTGCAGGGGTATGGGAGACCCAGTACTTC	TRBV5-5	NA	TRBJ2-5	NA
CASSLAGTRNTDTQYF	TGCGCCAGCAGCTTGGCTGGGACTAGGAATACAGATACGCAGTATTTT	TRBV5-1	NA	TRBJ2-3	TRBD2
CASSLNWDRNIQYF	TGTGCCAGCAGTTTGAATTGGGACAGAAACATTCAGTACTTC	TRBV28	NA	TRBJ2-4	TRBD1
CASSGNRGYTF	TGTGCCAGCAGTGGCAACAGGGGTTATACCTTC	TRBV2	NA	TRBJ1-2	TRBD1
CASKFWGPYEQYF	TGTGCCAGCAAGTTTTGGGGGCCCTACGAGCAGTACTTC	TRBV28	NA	TRBJ2-7	NA
CASSDGGWQPQHF	TGTGCCAGCAGTGATGGGGGGTGGCAGCCCCAGCATTTT	TRBV6-1	NA	TRBJ1-5	NA
CASSQDGYSEQFF	TGTGCCAGCAGCCAAGATGGATACAGTGAGCAGTTCTTC	TRBV3-1/TRBV3-2	NA	TRBJ2-1	NA
CTSSQTTGSETQYF	TGCACCAGCAGCCAAACGACAGGTTCTGAGACCCAGTACTTC	TRBV1	NA	TRBJ2-5	NA
CASSFGQNNSPLHF	TGTGCCAGCAGCTTTGGCCAGAATAATTCACCCCTCCACTTT	TRBV11-1	NA	TRBJ1-6	NA
CASSLTGTPGEEKLFF	TGTGCCAGCAGCTTAACGGGTACTCCGGGGGAGGAAAAACTGTTTTTT	TRBV7-3	once	TRBJ1-4	NA
CASSPTRSGYEQYF	TGTGCCAGCAGCCCGACTAGGTCGGGCTACGAGCAGTACTTC	TRBV7-2	NA	TRBJ2-7	NA
CATTPDRVAYGYTF	TGTGCCACTACCCCAGACAGGGTCGCTTATGGCTACACCTTC	TRBV6-5	NA	TRBJ1-2	TRBD1
CASIRRAREPLGLAGMHNEQFF	TGTGCCAGTATCCGGAGGGCCAGGGAGCCTCTAGGACTAGCGGGAATGCACAATGAGCAGTTCTTC	TRBV19	NA	TRBJ2-1	TRBD2
CASSQDRNTGELFF	TGTGCCAGCAGCCAAGACAGGAACACCGGGGAGCTGTTTTTT	TRBV7-9	once	TRBJ2-2	NA
CASSPTRDRGDIQYF	TGTGCCAGCAGCCCCACCCGGGACAGGGGGGACATTCAGTACTTC	TRBV7-2	NA	TRBJ2-4	TRBD1
CASSIGPGREWGEQFF	TGTGCCAGTAGTATAGGTCCAGGGCGTGAGTGGGGCGAGCAGTTCTTC	TRBV19	NA	TRBJ2-1	NA
CASSLDRKGWSSPLHF	TGTGCCAGCAGTTTAGACAGGAAGGGTTGGAGTTCACCCCTCCACTTT	TRBV27	NA	TRBJ1-6	NA
CASSLAAGLAKNIQYF	TGTGCCAGCAGCTTAGCGGCGGGTCTAGCCAAAAACATTCAGTACTTC	TRBV7-9	NA	TRBJ2-4	NA
CASSPQGWASGSHIQYF	TGTGCCAGCTCACCACAAGGGTGGGCTAGCGGGAGCCACATTCAGTACTTC	TRBV18	once	TRBJ2-4	TRBD2
CASSLAGSYEQYF	TGTGCCAGCAGTTTGGCAGGGTCCTACGAGCAGTACTTC	TRBV6-2/TRBV6-3	NA	TRBJ2-7	NA
CASSDPISGRKQFF	TGCGCCAGCAGCGATCCGATTAGCGGGAGGAAGCAGTTCTTC	TRBV5-1	NA	TRBJ2-1	TRBD2
CATSRDRGIQGIHEQYF	TGTGCCACCAGCAGAGATCGGGGTATACAGGGGATCCACGAGCAGTACTTC	TRBV15	NA	TRBJ2-7	TRBD1
CASSSDRADEQFF	TGCGCCAGCAGCTCAGACAGGGCCGATGAGCAGTTCTTC	TRBV4-3	NA	TRBJ2-1	TRBD1
CASPGVPYEQYF	TGCGCCAGCCCGGGAGTACCCTACGAGCAGTACTTC	TRBV4-1	NA	TRBJ2-7	NA
CASSTGTGQGKETQYF	TGTGCCAGTAGTACTGGGACAGGGCAAGGAAAAGAGACCCAGTACTTC	TRBV19	NA	TRBJ2-5	TRBD1